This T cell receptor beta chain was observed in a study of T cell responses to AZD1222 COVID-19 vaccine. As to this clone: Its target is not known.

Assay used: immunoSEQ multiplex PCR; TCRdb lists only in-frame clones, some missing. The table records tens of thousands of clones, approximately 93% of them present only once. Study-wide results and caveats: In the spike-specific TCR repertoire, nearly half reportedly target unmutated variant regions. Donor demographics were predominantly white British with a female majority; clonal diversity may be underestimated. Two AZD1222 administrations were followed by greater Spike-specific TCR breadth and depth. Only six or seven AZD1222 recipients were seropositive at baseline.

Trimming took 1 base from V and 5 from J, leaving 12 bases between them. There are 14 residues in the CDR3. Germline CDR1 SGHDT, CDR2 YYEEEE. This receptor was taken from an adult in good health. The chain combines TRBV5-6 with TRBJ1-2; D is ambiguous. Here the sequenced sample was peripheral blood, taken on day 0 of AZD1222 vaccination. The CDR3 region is CASSLSSYGYGYTF. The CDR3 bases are TGTGCCAGCAGCTTGTCGTCTTACGGGTATGGCTACACCTTC.